This passage covers 26 T cell receptor beta chains from one sample sequenced in a study of shared clonotypes between healthy human individuals. Repertoires were generated with immunoSEQ multiplex PCR, while TCRdb's copy carries only in-frame clones and drops some. The table includes about 2 million clones, just under 95% detected once. Naive CD8 cells comprised CD45RO-negative, CCR7-positively selected cells, excluding terminally differentiated effector memory CD45RA+ cells. Input material: naive CD8+ T cells sorted from blood. The source of these receptors is a man between 18 and 29 years old in good health.

The chain recombines TRBV5-1 with TRBJ2-7; D not certain. The V end was cut by 3 bases, the J end by 4 bases, with 8 bases between. This CDR3 has 12 residues. The germline V gene encodes CDR1 SGHRS and CDR2 YFSETQ. Here the CDR3 DNA reads TGCGCCAGCAGCTCGCCCGGTTACGAGCAGTACTTC. Translation: CASSSPGYEQYF. Complete variable domain (other parts from reference TRBV5-1 and TRBJ2-7): KAGVTQTPRYLIKTRGQQVTLSCSPISGHRSVSWYQQTPGQGLQFLFEYFSETQRNKGNFPGRFSGRQFSNSRSEMNVSTLELGDSALYLCASSSPGYEQYFGPGTRLTVT.

The V call is TRBV7-9, the J call TRBJ2-2, with 8 bases lining up with TRBD1. Germline-derived CDR1 and CDR2 are SEHNR and FQNEAQ (reference sequence). CDR3 length: 17 amino acids. V was pared by 4 bases and J by 4 bases, with 11 bases of the junction left unmatched. The CDR3 loop is CASSSSSRGLGTGELFF. The CDR3 coding sequence is TGTGCCAGCAGCTCCTCGAGCAGGGGGCTTGGCACCGGGGAGCTGTTTTTT.

This sequence joins TRBV5-4 and TRBJ2-3; D unresolved. Germline CDR1 and CDR2: SGHNT and YYREEE (reference sequence). Trimming took 2 bases from V and 2 from J, leaving 12 bases between them. This CDR3 comprises 15 residues. CDR3 DNA: TGTGCCAGCAGCTTCGAATACGAGCTCACAGATACGCAGTATTTT. Its translation: CASSFEYELTDTQYF.

The CDR3 is CASSPLQGGTEAFF. DNA of the CDR3: TGTGCCAGCAGCCCCTTGCAGGGAGGCACTGAAGCTTTCTTT. The rearrangement uses TRBV7-9 and TRBJ1-1, with D maybe TRBD1 (5 bases). CDR1 and CDR2 (germline): SEHNR, FQNEAQ (reference sequence). The CDR3 covers 14 residues. Trimming cost V 5 bases and J 4 bases, with 14 bases left between them. The whole variable domain, remainder taken from reference TRBV7-9 and TRBJ1-1, is DTGVSQNPRHKITKRGQNVTFRCDPISEHNRLYWYRQTLGQGPEFLTYFQNEAQLEKSRLLSDRFSAERPKGSFSTLEIQRTEQGDSAMYLCASSPLQGGTEAFFGQGTRLTVV.

The chain joins TRBV13 to TRBJ2-7; 8 bases fit TRBD2. Germline lookup yields CDR1 PRHDT and CDR2 FYEKMQ (reference sequence). CDR3 length: 14 residues. V trimming: 5 bases; J trimming: 5 bases; junction bases outside the gene matches: 8. The CDR3 region is CASSLGLAKNEQYF. The DNA for the CDR3 is TGTGCCAGCAGCCTCGGACTAGCTAAGAACGAGCAGTACTTC.

The chain joins TRBV7-9 to TRBJ2-5; D gene ambiguous. CDR3 length: 13 amino acids. Germline V gene sequence: CDR1 SEHNR, CDR2 FQNEAQ (reference sequence). V lost 2 bases and J 3 bases, leaving 7 bases between the germline ends. CDR3 DNA sequence: TGTGCCAGCAGCTTACTGCCTAAAGAGACCCAGTACTTC. This sequence encodes CASSLLPKETQYF. Looking up the rest from reference TRBV7-9 and TRBJ2-5 gives the full variable domain: DTGVSQNPRHKITKRGQNVTFRCDPISEHNRLYWYRQTLGQGPEFLTYFQNEAQLEKSRLLSDRFSAERPKGSFSTLEIQRTEQGDSAMYLCASSLLPKETQYFGPGTRLLVL.

The rearrangement joins TRBV7-8 to TRBJ2-1; no definite D call. V lost 3 bases to trimming and J lost 5 bases, with 5 bases between them. The CDR3 consists of 12 residues. In germline, CDR1 is SGHVS, CDR2 FQNEAQ. The CDR3 DNA reads TGTGCCAGCAGCTTCCCCGACAATGAGCAGTTCTTC. It is translated as CASSFPDNEQFF.

V usage is TRBV28 and J usage is TRBJ2-7; D assignment may be TRBD1 or TRBD2 (5 bases each). The CDR3 sequence is 14 residues long. V lost 4 bases, J lost 5 bases, and 15 bases lay in between. CDR1 is MDHEN, CDR2 SYDVKM, per germline. The CDR3 nucleotides are TGTGCCAGCAGTTCCGGGACCACCGCCCACGAGCAGTACTTC. This translates into CASSSGTTAHEQYF.

The CDR3 spells CASSLSGIDGYTF. The CDR3 coding sequence is TGTGCCAGCAGTTTGTCAGGGATCGATGGCTACACCTTC. V gene TRBV28 combines with J gene TRBJ1-2; weak D call: TRBD1 (5 bases). The CDR3 covers 13 residues. Germline lookup yields CDR1 MDHEN and CDR2 SYDVKM. V dropped 3 bases and J dropped 6 bases, with 11 bases sitting between them.

The genes are TRBV7-8 and TRBJ2-1; 7 bases are shared with TRBD2. Germline assignment: CDR1 SGHVS and CDR2 FQNEAQ. CDR3 size: 17 residues. With V trimmed by 5 bases and J by 4 bases, 14 bases remained unmatched. The DNA of the CDR3 is TGTGCCAGCAGCCCCTCAAATTGGCGGGAGAGGTACAATGAGCAGTTCTTC. As protein: CASSPSNWRERYNEQFF.

The J gene is TRBJ1-3, the V gene TRBV6-1; perhaps TRBD1 as D (5 bases). Germline CDR1 and CDR2: MNHNS and SASEGT. The V end lost 2 bases, the J end lost 0 bases, and 8 bases lay between the germline ends. This CDR3 contains 15 residues. CDR3 protein: CASSEWGGSGNTIYF. CDR3 coding DNA: TGTGCCAGCAGTGAATGGGGGGGCTCTGGAAACACCATATATTTT.

A word on this clone: At one boundary the junction diverges from the germline segment, which might be a read error. The genes are TRBV13 and TRBJ2-7, with D possibly TRBD1 on 6 matching bases. The CDR3 has 14 residues. CDR1 and CDR2 from the germline V gene are PRHDT and FYEKMQ (reference sequence). The CDR3 bases are TGTGCCAGCAGCGTAGGGGGTAGATCCTACGAGCAGTACTTC. Amino acids: CASSVGGRSYEQYF. The full variable domain, rest sourced from reference TRBV13 and TRBJ2-7, is AAGVIQSPRHLIKEKRETATLKCYPIPRHDTVYWYQQGPGQDPQFLISFYEKMQSDKGSIPDRFSAQQFSDYHSELNMSSLELGDSALYFCASSVGGRSYEQYFGPGTRLTVT.

V and J are TRBV25-1 and TRBJ2-5; the match to TRBD1 covers 9 bases. Germline CDR1 reads MGHDK; CDR2 reads SYGVNS. The CDR3 length is 16 residues. Trimming at V came to 6 bases and at J to 3 bases, leaving 11 bases not matched to a gene. CDR3 nucleotide sequence: TGTGCCAGCAGACCCGGGACAGGGATCGGCAAAGAGACCCAGTACTTC. Protein product: CASRPGTGIGKETQYF. The full variable domain, its missing parts supplied by reference TRBV25-1 and TRBJ2-5, is EADIYQTPRYLVIGTGKKITLECSQTMGHDKMYWYQQDPGMELHLIHYSYGVNSTEKGDLSSESTVSRIRTEHFPLTLESARPSHTSQYLCASRPGTGIGKETQYFGPGTRLLVL.

V gene TRBV30 combines with J gene TRBJ1-3, with TRBD1 as a possible D gene (5 bases). This CDR3 is 17 amino acids long. Germline V gives CDR1 GTSNPN, CDR2 SVGIG (reference sequence). Trimming removed 0 bases from V and 0 bases from J, with 15 bases in between. The CDR3 region has the DNA TGTGCCTGGAGTGTCGACAGTGGACTTAGCTCTGGAAACACCATATATTTT. This encodes CAWSVDSGLSSGNTIYF.

This chain joins TRBV25-1 and TRBJ1-1, with D perhaps TRBD1 (5 bases). V was trimmed by 8 bases and J by 5 bases, leaving 15 bases between them. The CDR3 consists of 13 residues. Germline CDR1 MGHDK, CDR2 SYGVNS. The CDR3 reads CASSVGGRTEAFF. The CDR3 DNA reads as TGTGCCAGCTCAGTCGGGGGACGGACTGAAGCTTTCTTT.

The chain has TRBV30 and TRBJ2-7; D remains unclear. The V and J ends lost 2 bases and 3 bases respectively, with 14 bases between them. This CDR3 contains 14 residues. The germline gives CDR1 GTSNPN, CDR2 SVGIG (reference sequence). The CDR3 nucleotides read TGTGCCTGGAGTAAACCCGCTGAGCACTACGAGCAGTACTTC. Encoded protein: CAWSKPAEHYEQYF. Full variable domain (outside the CDR3, taken from reference TRBV30 and TRBJ2-7): SQTIHQWPATLVQPVGSPLSLECTVEGTSNPNLYWYRQAAGRGLQLLFYSVGIGQISSEVPQNLSASRPQDRQFILSSKKLLLSDSGFYLCAWSKPAEHYEQYFGPGTRLTVT.

The chain joins TRBV6-5 to TRBJ2-3; D call uncertain. This CDR3 comprises 13 residues. Germline lookup yields CDR1 MNHEY and CDR2 SVGAGI. V dropped 6 bases and J dropped 1 base, with 8 bases sitting between them. The CDR3 sequence is CASRQTRTDTQYF. The CDR3 bases are TGTGCCAGCAGACAGACACGCACAGATACGCAGTATTTT.

A remark on this clone: This CDR3 is also generated by other DNA sequences in the sample. The rearrangement links TRBV28 to TRBJ2-7; possible D gene TRBD2, 5 bases. V dropped 3 bases and J dropped 0 bases, with 9 bases sitting between them. CDR3 length equals 14 residues. The germline V gene has CDR1 MDHEN and CDR2 SYDVKM. CDR3 amino acids: CASSFLGSSYEQYF. DNA of the CDR3: TGTGCCAGCAGTTTCCTGGGGAGCTCCTACGAGCAGTACTTC.

The chain joins TRBV10-3 to TRBJ2-1, with 7 bases identical to TRBD2. CDR1 and CDR2 (germline): ENHRY, SYGVKD. The V segment lost 0 bases and the J segment 4 bases; nucleotides outside the gene matches: 9. There are 17 residues in the CDR3. DNA for the CDR3: TGTGCCATCAGTGAGTCATTAGAGGTAGCGGGTTACAATGAGCAGTTCTTC. Translated, it gives CAISESLEVAGYNEQFF.

This clone was recorded once. The chain uses TRBV13 and TRBJ2-5; 9 bases are a match to TRBD1. The ends lost 5 bases at V and 4 bases at J; junction bases unmatched: 2. Germline V CDR1 and CDR2: PRHDT, FYEKMQ (reference sequence). The CDR3 extends over 13 amino acids. The CDR3 DNA reads as TGTGCCAGCAGCAACAGGGGGCGAGAGACCCAGTACTTC. Its protein product is CASSNRGRETQYF.

In its sample, this clone was seen once. Other DNA sequences of this sample code for an identical CDR3. The V call is TRBV13, the J call TRBJ2-7; D remains ambiguous. Per germline, CDR1 PRHDT and CDR2 FYEKMQ (reference sequence). CDR3 size: 13 residues. Between the trimmed V and J ends, which lost 5 bases and 0 bases, there was a span of 8 bases. This chain's CDR3 is CASSPRSSYEQYF. The CDR3 DNA is TGTGCCAGCAGCCCAAGGAGCTCCTACGAGCAGTACTTC.

The V call is TRBV5-4, the J call TRBJ2-7; 7 nucleotides match TRBD2. The V segment lost 0 bases and the J segment 6 bases; nucleotides outside the gene matches: 3. Germline values: CDR1 SGHNT, CDR2 YYREEE (reference sequence). The CDR3 contains 13 residues. The CDR3, as DNA: TGTGCCAGCAGCTTGGGAGGGGAGGGCGAGCAGTACTTC. This encodes CASSLGGEGEQYF.

The chain recombines TRBV27 with TRBJ2-5; D uncertain. CDR1 and CDR2 (germline): MNHEY, SMNVEV (reference sequence). With 3 bases removed from V and 2 bases from J, the gap between germline ends came to 16 bases. This CDR3 has 16 amino acids. The CDR3 reads CASSFFGPYPQETQYF. In DNA form, the CDR3 reads TGTGCCAGCAGTTTCTTCGGACCTTACCCACAAGAGACCCAGTACTTC.

This clone was observed a few times. The rearrangement joins TRBV5-4 to TRBJ2-3; D is uncertain. CDR3 size: 15 residues. Germline CDR1 and CDR2: SGHNT and YYREEE (reference sequence). The V end was cut by 4 bases, the J end by 3 bases, with 15 bases between. Here the CDR3 DNA reads TGTGCCAGCAGCCTGGTGTCGCTGGAAACAGATACGCAGTATTTT. Translated, it gives CASSLVSLETDTQYF. The full variable domain, completed using reference TRBV5-4 and TRBJ2-3, is ETGVTQSPTHLIKTRGQQVTLRCSSQSGHNTVSWYQQALGQGPQFIFQYYREEENGRGNFPPRFSGLQFPNYSSELNVNALELDDSALYLCASSLVSLETDTQYFGPGTRLTVL.

This CDR3 reads CASSQDPGLPSTDTQYF. The CDR3 region has the DNA TGCGCCAGCAGCCAAGACCCGGGACTACCAAGCACAGATACGCAGTATTTT. The chain has TRBV4-3 and TRBJ2-3; 7 nucleotides agree with TRBD2. This CDR3 spans 17 amino acids. Germline assignment: CDR1 LGHNA and CDR2 YSLEER. J gave up 0 bases and V 0 bases, and 6 bases lay outside the gene matches.

This chain uses TRBV19 with TRBJ1-5; maybe TRBD1 (5 bases). V lost 1 base and J 4 bases, leaving 14 bases between the germline ends. Per germline, CDR1 LNHDA and CDR2 SQIVND (reference sequence). This CDR3 contains 16 residues. The CDR3 DNA sequence: TGTGCCAGTAGTATAGGGGCAGGGAATTTAAATCAGCCCCAGCATTTT. It translates to CASSIGAGNLNQPQHF.